This is a list of T cell receptor beta chains from one sample in a study of T cell responses to AZD1222 COVID-19 vaccine. The repertoire was sequenced with immunoSEQ multiplex PCR; TCRdb's copy has only in-frame clones and lacks some. This repertoire shows 180,000 or so clones, roughly 90% found once; its top ten account for 1.5% to 2%. The starting material was peripheral blood, obtained 28 days after the second AZD1222 dose. The receptor source for this set is an adult who received the AZD1222 COVID-19 vaccine. Each CDR3 is given with its conserved first and last residue. The D gene is left open where the match is weak. Part of the rows lack a size; the others show once, few, many or a class for expanded clones.

-	TRBJ2-7	-	TRBV12-3/TRBV12-4	CASSLRVYEQYF	TGTGCCAGCAGTTTAAGGGTTTATGAGCAGTACTTC
-	TRBJ1-3	-	TRBV14	CASSQVGGNTIYF	TGTGCCAGCAGCCAAGTGGGAGGAAACACCATATATTTT
TRBD1	TRBJ2-5	-	TRBV5-1	CASSFGDSPETQYF	TGCGCCAGCAGCTTTGGGGACAGTCCAGAGACCCAGTACTTC
-	TRBJ2-2	once	TRBV24-1	CATSDAKRPNTGELFF	TGTGCCACCAGTGATGCCAAGCGCCCGAACACCGGGGAGCTGTTTTTT
-	TRBJ2-1	-	TRBV6-5	CASSYGSSVSYNEQFF	TGTGCCAGCAGTTACGGCTCGAGTGTCTCCTACAATGAGCAGTTCTTC
TRBD1	TRBJ1-1	-	TRBV6-5	CASRTGGAGTEAFF	TGTGCCAGCAGAACAGGGGGCGCGGGCACTGAAGCTTTCTTT
TRBD1	TRBJ1-4	-	TRBV2	CASRQQGASGEKLFF	TGTGCCAGCAGGCAGCAGGGGGCATCGGGTGAAAAACTGTTTTTT
-	TRBJ2-7	-	TRBV19	CASSMRQGFIREQYF	TGTGCCAGTAGTATGAGGCAGGGTTTTATTCGCGAGCAGTACTTC
TRBD1	TRBJ1-4	-	TRBV4-1	CASSQASRGQVNEKLFF	TGCGCCAGCAGCCAAGCCTCAAGGGGACAGGTTAATGAAAAACTGTTTTTT
-	TRBJ2-7	once	TRBV5-1	CASSRDGDSYEQYF	TGCGCCAGCAGCCGGGACGGGGACTCCTACGAGCAGTACTTC
TRBD2	TRBJ2-1	few	TRBV14	CASSQLGLAGANEQFF	TGTGCCAGCAGCCAATTGGGACTAGCGGGAGCCAATGAGCAGTTCTTC
-	TRBJ2-5	-	TRBV5-4	CASSFLQGGIETQYF	TGTGCCAGCAGCTTTTTGCAGGGGGGAATAGAGACCCAGTACTTC
-	TRBJ1-1	-	TRBV20-1	CSASIRNTEAFF	TGCAGTGCTAGTATCAGGAACACTGAAGCTTTCTTT
-	TRBJ1-5	-	TRBV3-1/TRBV3-2	CASSQRGSNQPQHF	TGTGCCAGCAGCCAGCGGGGGAGCAATCAGCCCCAGCATTTT